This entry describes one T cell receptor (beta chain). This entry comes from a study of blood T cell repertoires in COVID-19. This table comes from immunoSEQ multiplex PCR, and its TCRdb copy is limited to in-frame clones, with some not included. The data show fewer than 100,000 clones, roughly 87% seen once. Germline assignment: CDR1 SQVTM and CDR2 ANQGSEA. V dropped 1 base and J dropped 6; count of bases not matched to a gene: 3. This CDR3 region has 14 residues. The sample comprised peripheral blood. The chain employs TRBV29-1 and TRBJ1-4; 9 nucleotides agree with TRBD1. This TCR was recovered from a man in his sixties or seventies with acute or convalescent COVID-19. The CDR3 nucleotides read TGCAGCGTTGAAGTTGGACAGGGGTATGAAAAACTGTTTTTT. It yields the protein CSVEVGQGYEKLFF.